These 24 T cell receptor beta chains came from one sample sequenced in a study of shared clonotypes between healthy human individuals. Using immunoSEQ multiplex PCR, the repertoire was profiled, and TCRdb retains in-frame clones only, with some absent. The sample includes some 2,000,000 clones, about 94% of them seen just once. The sample consisted of naive CD4+ T cells sorted from blood. Sample subset: CD45RA+ positively selected. The receptors shown here come from a man between 18 and 29 years old in good health.

This chain connects TRBV4-3 to TRBJ1-1, with D unclear. The V gene's germline CDR1 is LGHNA and CDR2 YSLEER. V was cut by 2 bases and J by 4 bases, with 11 bases left in between. The CDR3 is 14 residues long. The CDR3 region is CASSQILLGTEAFF. DNA of the CDR3: TGCGCCAGCAGCCAAATTCTTCTGGGCACTGAAGCTTTCTTT.

The chain joins TRBV4-1 to TRBJ2-5; TRBD2 matches at 8 bases. Losses at the gene ends were 0 bases for V and 6 bases for J; bases not matched to a gene: 6. The germline CDR1 and CDR2 sequences are MGHRA and YSYEKL. The CDR3 loop spans 15 amino acids. The CDR3 loop reads CASSQDPGGDQTQYF. As DNA, the CDR3 is TGCGCCAGCAGCCAAGATCCCGGGGGGGATCAGACCCAGTACTTC.

In this sample, this clone turned up once. The J gene is TRBJ2-6, the V gene TRBV10-3; D is perhaps TRBD1 (6 bases). V was shortened by 4 bases and J by 2 bases, with 15 bases between the two germline ends. The CDR3 is made up of 17 amino acids. From germline, CDR1 is ENHRY and CDR2 SYGVKD. Here the CDR3 reads CAISGTPTGTGANVLTF. CDR3 nucleotide sequence: TGTGCCATCAGTGGAACCCCCACAGGGACTGGGGCCAACGTCCTGACTTTC.

This rearrangement joins TRBV7-9 to TRBJ1-6, with a weak D call TRBD1 (5 bases). Germline CDR1 SEHNR, CDR2 FQNEAQ (reference sequence). This CDR3 comprises 16 residues. V dropped 5 bases and J dropped 6 bases, with 17 bases sitting between them. The CDR3 here is CASSPGQGDGNSPLHF. In DNA, the CDR3 is TGTGCCAGCAGCCCCGGACAAGGGGATGGTAATTCACCCCTCCACTTT.

V gene TRBV7-2 combines with J gene TRBJ2-1; D is possibly TRBD2 (5 bases). The CDR3 is made up of 14 amino acids. Looked up from germline, CDR1 is SGHTA and CDR2 is FQGNSA. V gave up 1 base and J gave up 9 bases, with 13 bases separating them. The CDR3 is CASSLGGSNGEQFF. CDR3 bases: TGTGCCAGCAGCTTAGGAGGGAGTAACGGTGAGCAGTTCTTC. The full variable domain, with the rest looked up from reference TRBV7-2 and TRBJ2-1, is GAGVSQSPSNKVTEKGKDVELRCDPISGHTALYWYRQSLGQGLEFLIYFQGNSAPDKSGLPSDRFSAERTGGSVSTLTIQRTQQEDSAVYLCASSLGGSNGEQFFGPGTRLTVL.

The rearrangement uses TRBV14 and TRBJ2-5; no firm D call. V was pared by 0 bases and J by 4 bases, with 15 bases between. This CDR3 contains 16 residues. CDR1 and CDR2 from the germline V gene are SGHDN and FVKESK. The CDR3 DNA reads TGTGCCAGCAGCCAAGATCCCAACATGGGATCAGAGACCCAGTACTTC. As protein: CASSQDPNMGSETQYF.

The V call is TRBV5-1, the J call TRBJ2-3; D might be TRBD1 (6 bases). The length of the CDR3 is 15 residues. V was pared by 3 bases and J by 9 bases, with 20 bases between. Germline-derived CDR1 and CDR2 are SGHRS and YFSETQ. The CDR3 loop is CASSSHRDGAWTQYF. CDR3 bases: TGCGCCAGCAGCTCCCACAGGGATGGGGCGTGGACGCAGTATTTT.

In nucleotides, the CDR3 is TGCAGCGTTGGCGTAAGTGGGAGGGCCACCTACGAGCAGTACTTC. It yields the protein CSVGVSGRATYEQYF. The chain recombines TRBV29-1 with TRBJ2-7, with TRBD2 matching over 7 bases. V dropped 4 bases and J dropped 2; count of bases not matched to a gene: 11. The CDR3 is 15 amino acids. Germline V gene data show CDR1 as SQVTM and CDR2 as ANQGSEA.

J is TRBJ2-7 and V is TRBV2; no reliable D call. V lost 6 bases and J lost 0, with 18 bases in between. Germline CDR1 reads SNHLY; CDR2 reads FYNNEI. The CDR3 spans 16 residues. The CDR3 region is CASSSLEGRSSYEQYF. The DNA for the CDR3 is TGTGCCAGCAGCAGCTTGGAAGGGCGAAGCTCCTACGAGCAGTACTTC.

The chain links TRBV5-8 to TRBJ1-5; D is uncertain. V shed 2 bases and J shed 3 bases, with 12 bases lying between them. Germline V gene sequence: CDR1 SGHTS, CDR2 YDEGEE. This CDR3 has 15 residues. The CDR3 sequence is CASSFRRGNNQPQHF. DNA of the CDR3: TGTGCCAGCAGCTTCAGGCGGGGAAACAATCAGCCCCAGCATTTT.

In DNA, the CDR3 is TGTGCCAGCAGTGAACAGGGGCGGTTAGGGAGCAATCAGCCCCAGCATTTT. Translated: CASSEQGRLGSNQPQHF. The V and J genes are TRBV2 and TRBJ1-5, with TRBD1 as a possible D gene (6 bases). V was clipped by 2 bases and J by 1 base, with 15 bases between them. Germline V gene sequence: CDR1 SNHLY, CDR2 FYNNEI. The CDR3 has 17 residues.

Regarding this clone: Its ends do not fully match the called genes, so a read error is possible. This rearrangement joins TRBV27 to TRBJ2-7; D is possibly TRBD1 or TRBD2 (5 bases each). Germline values: CDR1 MNHEY, CDR2 SMNVEV (reference sequence). This CDR3 is built from 14 residues. CDR3 in DNA: TGTGCCAGCAGTTCTGGGGGAATCCCCTACCAGCAGTACTTC. It encodes CASSSGGIPYQQYF.

This rearrangement joins TRBV11-2 to TRBJ1-5; maybe TRBD1 (6 bases). CDR1 is SGHAT, CDR2 FQNNGV, per germline. The CDR3 length is 14 residues. V was trimmed by 1 base and J by 3 bases, leaving 7 bases between them. CDR3 sequence: CASSLAGANQPQHF. CDR3 nucleotide sequence: TGTGCCAGCAGCTTAGCGGGGGCCAATCAGCCCCAGCATTTT. Complete variable domain (other parts from reference TRBV11-2 and TRBJ1-5): EAGVAQSPRYKIIEKRQSVAFWCNPISGHATLYWYQQILGQGPKLLIQFQNNGVVDDSQLPKDRFSAERLKGVDSTLKIQPAKLEDSAVYLCASSLAGANQPQHFGDGTRLSIL.

Concerning this clone: Other DNA sequences in this sample translate to the same CDR3. The V call is TRBV18, the J call TRBJ2-2; D remains unclear. Germline loops: CDR1 KGHSH, CDR2 LQKENI. There are 13 residues in the CDR3. Deletions cut 3 bases from V and 0 bases from J, with 2 bases between. The CDR3 protein is CASSPANTGELFF. The CDR3 coding sequence is TGTGCCAGCTCACCGGCGAACACCGGGGAGCTGTTTTTT. Combining the CDR3 with reference TRBV18 and TRBJ2-2 gives the whole variable domain NAGVMQNPRHLVRRRGQEARLRCSPMKGHSHVYWYRQLPEEGLKFMVYLQKENIIDESGMPKERFSAEFPKEGPSILRIQQVVRGDSAAYFCASSPANTGELFFGEGSRLTVL.

The chain has TRBV11-3 and TRBJ2-3; TRBD2 agrees at 7 bases. The CDR3 totals 15 residues. Germline trimming cut 6 bases from V and 0 bases from J; bases unmatched to any gene: 6. Germline CDR1 and CDR2: SGHNT and YENEEA. The CDR3 region has the DNA TGTGCCAGCAGTTTTAGCGGGTCTAGCACAGATACGCAGTATTTT. Encoded protein: CASSFSGSSTDTQYF.

This chain links TRBV7-9 with TRBJ2-2; tentative D call: TRBD2 (5 bases). This CDR3 comprises 13 residues. Deletions cut 4 bases from V and 4 bases from J, with 7 bases between. Germline assignment: CDR1 SEHNR and CDR2 FQNEAQ (reference sequence). The DNA of the CDR3 is TGTGCCAGCAGCTCGGCGGGCACCGGGGAGCTGTTTTTT. Translated, it gives CASSSAGTGELFF.

The chain employs TRBV30 and TRBJ1-1, with unresolved D. This CDR3 comprises 12 residues. Trimming shortened V by 8 bases and J by 1 base, and 11 bases separated the two germline ends. Per the germline V gene, CDR1 is GTSNPN and CDR2 is SVGIG (reference sequence). The CDR3 is CAGRTGNTEAFF. DNA for the CDR3: TGTGCCGGTAGGACGGGGAACACTGAAGCTTTCTTT.

This chain's CDR3 is CASRRQGRDYGYTF. CDR3 DNA: TGTGCCAGCAGAAGACAGGGCCGGGACTATGGCTACACCTTC. The chain has TRBV6-5 and TRBJ1-2, with 7 bases lining up with TRBD1. The CDR3 is 14 amino acids. Trimming took 6 bases from V and 3 from J; bases not matched to a gene: 7. Looked up from germline, CDR1 is MNHEY and CDR2 is SVGAGI.

V gene TRBV14 combines with J gene TRBJ2-3, with no clear D. Deletions cut 0 bases from V and 6 bases from J, with 7 bases between. Germline V gene lookup returns CDR1 SGHDN and CDR2 FVKESK. The CDR3 is 13 residues long. This CDR3 is CASSQDRVDTQYF. As DNA, the CDR3 is TGTGCCAGCAGCCAAGATAGGGTGGATACGCAGTATTTT.

The chain recombines TRBV9 with TRBJ1-2, with 8 bases aligning to TRBD1. The junction had 12 bases not matched to a gene; V was cut back by 3 bases and J by 8 bases. The CDR3 length is 15 residues. CDR1 and CDR2 from the germline V gene are SGDLS and YYNGEE. In nucleotides, the CDR3 is TGTGCCAGCAGCGACACCCATGGACAGGGTGAGGGCTACACCTTC. The encoded protein is CASSDTHGQGEGYTF.

CDR3 DNA: TGTGCCAGCAGACTAACGGGACAGGGCGCTGGAAACACCATATATTTT. This encodes CASRLTGQGAGNTIYF. This rearrangement joins TRBV5-6 to TRBJ1-3, with 9 bases matching TRBD1. CDR3 length: 16 residues. The V gene's germline CDR1 is SGHDT and CDR2 YYEEEE. V dropped 5 bases and J dropped 2; count of bases not matched to a gene: 8.

This chain links TRBV18 with TRBJ2-7; D possibly matches TRBD1 or TRBD2 (5 bases each). The CDR3 is made up of 17 amino acids. The V end was cut by 5 bases, the J end by 2 bases, with 22 bases between. The germline gives CDR1 KGHSH, CDR2 LQKENI. The DNA of the CDR3 is TGTGCCAGCTCAGCACAAAATCCGGGGCGGGTGACCTACGAGCAGTACTTC. Translated, it gives CASSAQNPGRVTYEQYF.

As to this clone: Other DNA sequences in this sample translate to the same CDR3. J is TRBJ2-5 and V is TRBV18; 11 bases align to TRBD2. Germline CDR1 and CDR2: KGHSH and LQKENI. Germline trimming cut 6 bases from V and 1 base from J; bases unmatched to any gene: 4. The CDR3 length is 15 residues. The CDR3 DNA follows: TGTGCCAGCTCGCCTGGGACTAGCGGCCAAGAGACCCAGTACTTC. Residues: CASSPGTSGQETQYF.

Concerning this clone: This sample includes further DNA sequences coding for the same CDR3. The chain's CDR3 is CASSSPGADTQYF. The CDR3 bases are TGTGCCAGCAGTTCCCCCGGGGCAGATACGCAGTATTTT. V and J are TRBV6-5 and TRBJ2-3, with D maybe TRBD2 (5 bases). This CDR3 spans 13 amino acids. Germline CDR1 reads MNHEY; CDR2 reads SVGAGI. Trimming removed 4 bases at V and 4 bases at J, with 9 bases between.